Presented here are 9 T cell receptor beta chains from one specimen sequenced in a study of T-cell reconstitution after alpha-beta-depleted transplantation in children (dated by TCRdb to about 2016). Library generation was performed with PCR. TCRdb shows the sequencer as Illumina HiSeq 2500. TCR library preparation used molecular barcoding, with unique molecular identifiers applied to normalize quantification of the TCRbeta repertoire. The raw public data were reprocessed by TCRdb itself: fastp quality trimming at Q25, MiXCR clonotype calling, in-frame beta chains only. Every distinct CDR3 protein forms one entry, paired with its most common genes and DNA. The sample table contains 190,000 or so distinct CDR3 sequences; only one count was recorded for roughly 14% of them. Jointly, the top ten make up over 10% of the sample. The sample here was PBMCs from the stem cell graft donor, taken from the stem cell graft. The receptors were sampled from a human donor who donated a stem cell graft to a child with acute lymphoblastic leukemia.

This clonotype was recorded many times. The chain carries TRBV11-2 and TRBJ1-2; perhaps TRBD1 as D (5 bases). The CDR3 runs to 14 residues. Trimming took off 5 bases at V and 0 bases at J, with 10 bases between the two ends. Germline V gene data show CDR1 as SGHAT and CDR2 as FQNNGV. Here the CDR3 reads CASSPGLANYGYTF. The CDR3 bases are TGTGCCAGCAGCCCGGGACTCGCTAACTATGGCTACACCTTC. Full variable domain (missing parts from reference TRBV11-2 and TRBJ1-2): EAGVAQSPRYKIIEKRQSVAFWCNPISGHATLYWYQQILGQGPKLLIQFQNNGVVDDSQLPKDRFSAERLKGVDSTLKIQPAKLEDSAVYLCASSPGLANYGYTFGSGTRLTVV.

This clonotype was observed many times. This chain uses TRBV5-1 with TRBJ2-3, with D perhaps TRBD1 (5 bases). The CDR3 extends over 13 amino acids. Per the germline V gene, CDR1 is SGHRS and CDR2 is YFSETQ. V shed 7 bases and J shed 0 bases, with 9 bases lying between them. The CDR3 DNA follows: TGCGCCAGCCTGGGGCCTAGCACAGATACGCAGTATTTT. Protein product: CASLGPSTDTQYF.

In its sample, this clonotype was seen many times. This sequence joins TRBV12-3 or TRBV12-4 and TRBJ1-2; D uncertain. Trimming shortened V by 0 bases and J by 5 bases, and 7 bases separated the two germline ends. The CDR3 sequence is 13 residues long. CDR3 in amino acids: CASSLAYQYGYTF. The CDR3 region has the DNA TGTGCCAGCAGTTTAGCGTACCAGTATGGCTACACCTTC.

This clonotype occurred many times. The V and J genes are TRBV20-1 and TRBJ2-3, with TRBD2 matching over 7 bases. CDR3 length equals 13 residues. In germline, CDR1 is DFQATT, CDR2 SNEGSKA (reference sequence). V lost 6 bases and J lost 4; bases outside the gene matches: 7. The CDR3 DNA reads as TGCAGTGCCCTCGCGGGAGCCCCAGATACGCAGTATTTT. It yields the protein CSALAGAPDTQYF.

This clonotype was seen at least ten times. The chain couples TRBV20-1 to TRBJ1-2, with 7 positions matching TRBD1. The germline V gene has CDR1 DFQATT and CDR2 SNEGSKA (reference sequence). The CDR3 is made up of 17 amino acids. Trimming at V came to 0 bases and at J to 0 bases, leaving 10 bases not matched to a gene. In DNA form, the CDR3 reads TGCAGTGCTAGAGATGAGGGGACAGCCATAGCTAACTATGGCTACACCTTC. Translated, it gives CSARDEGTAIANYGYTF.

V is TRBV7-2 and J is TRBJ1-1; D remains unclear. The V end was cut by 2 bases, the J end by 3 bases, with 7 bases between. The germline V gene encodes CDR1 SGHTA and CDR2 FQGNSA. The CDR3 length is 13 residues. The CDR3 region is CASSLISDTEAFF. For the CDR3, the DNA is TGTGCCAGCAGCTTAATCAGCGACACTGAAGCTTTCTTT. Variable domain in full (rest from reference TRBV7-2 and TRBJ1-1): GAGVSQSPSNKVTEKGKDVELRCDPISGHTALYWYRQSLGQGLEFLIYFQGNSAPDKSGLPSDRFSAERTGGSVSTLTIQRTQQEDSAVYLCASSLISDTEAFFGQGTRLTVV.

This clonotype was seen ten or more times. J is TRBJ1-1 and V is TRBV5-6; D is unclear. This CDR3 is built from 13 residues. Germline assignment: CDR1 SGHDT and CDR2 YYEEEE. The V end was cut by 0 bases, the J end by 10 bases, with 13 bases between. The CDR3 DNA reads as TGTGCCAGCAGCTTGGAACACAAATTTGGAGCTTTCTTT. Residues: CASSLEHKFGAFF.

V usage is TRBV28 and J usage is TRBJ2-5, with TRBD2 as a possible D gene (5 bases). The CDR3 is 14 residues long. The germline V gene encodes CDR1 MDHEN and CDR2 SYDVKM. With 1 base removed from V and 2 bases from J, the gap between germline ends came to 8 bases. The CDR3 sequence is CASSLLSGQETQYF. DNA of the CDR3: TGTGCCAGCAGTTTATTGTCGGGACAAGAGACCCAGTACTTC.

This clonotype was picked up many times. CDR3 in DNA: TGCAGTGCTAGTCCTCCCGGGACAGGGAAGTTAGCTTTCTTT. It yields the protein CSASPPGTGKLAFF. This chain connects TRBV20-1 to TRBJ1-1; TRBD1 agrees at 9 bases. With V trimmed by 3 bases and J by 10 bases, 12 bases remained unmatched. The CDR3 totals 14 residues. Germline-derived CDR1 and CDR2 are DFQATT and SNEGSKA (reference sequence).